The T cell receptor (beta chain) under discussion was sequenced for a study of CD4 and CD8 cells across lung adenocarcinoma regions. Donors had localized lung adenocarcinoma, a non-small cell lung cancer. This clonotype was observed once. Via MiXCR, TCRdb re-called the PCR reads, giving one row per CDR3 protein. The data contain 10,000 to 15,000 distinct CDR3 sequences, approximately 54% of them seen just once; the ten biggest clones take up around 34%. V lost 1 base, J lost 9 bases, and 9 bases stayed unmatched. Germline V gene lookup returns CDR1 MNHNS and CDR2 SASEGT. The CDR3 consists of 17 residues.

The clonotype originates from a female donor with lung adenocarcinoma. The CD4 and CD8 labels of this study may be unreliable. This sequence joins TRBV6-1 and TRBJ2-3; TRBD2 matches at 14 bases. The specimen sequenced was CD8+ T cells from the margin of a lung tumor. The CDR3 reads CASSEEAPGLAGETQYF. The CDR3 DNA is TGTGCCAGCAGTGAAGAAGCCCCGGGACTAGCGGGAGAAACGCAGTATTTT.